The 27 T cell receptor beta chains below all came from one sample that was sequenced in a study of blood T cell repertoires in COVID-19. TCRdb keeps only in-frame clones here, not all; method: immunoSEQ multiplex PCR. The sample holds more than 20,000 clones, around 80% seen once. Sequencing input: peripheral blood. These receptors were taken from a man aged 55 to 70 with active COVID-19.

The table lists this clone with a few counts. The chain is built from TRBV27 and TRBJ2-7, with 9 bases lining up with TRBD1. This CDR3 is 16 amino acids long. With 0 bases clipped from V and 7 bases from J, the junction kept 10 bases outside the gene matches. Looked up from germline, CDR1 is MNHEY and CDR2 is SMNVEV (reference sequence). CDR3 nucleotides: TGTGCCAGCAGTTTATCCCCCGGGACAGGGCAGCGAGAGCAGTACTTC. It encodes CASSLSPGTGQREQYF.

This clone is a singleton in its sample. The rearrangement links TRBV6-5 to TRBJ2-1; D is unclear. The V and J ends lost 4 bases and 10 bases respectively, with 11 bases between them. From germline, CDR1 is MNHEY and CDR2 SVGAGI. The CDR3 covers 12 residues. CDR3 in amino acids: CASSFAPGEQFF. The CDR3 region has the DNA TGTGCCAGCAGTTTTGCCCCAGGCGAGCAGTTCTTC.

The rearrangement joins TRBV30 to TRBJ1-4; TRBD1 matches at 7 bases. The V gene end was trimmed by 4 bases and the J gene end by 8 bases; junction bases not matched to a gene: 7. The CDR3 is 13 amino acids. CDR1 is GTSNPN, CDR2 SVGIG, per germline (reference sequence). CDR3 protein: CAWTRQGNEKLFF. The CDR3 nucleotides read TGTGCCTGGACCAGACAGGGAAACGAAAAACTGTTTTTT.

This rearrangement joins TRBV9 to TRBJ2-5; TRBD2 agrees at 9 bases. Germline values: CDR1 SGDLS, CDR2 YYNGEE. This CDR3 spans 15 amino acids. The J segment lost 1 base and the V segment lost 3 bases, leaving 4 bases of the junction unmatched. DNA of the CDR3: TGTGCCAGCAGCGCCCGTAGCGGGAGCCAAGAGACCCAGTACTTC. Its translation: CASSARSGSQETQYF.

The CDR3 DNA reads as TGTGCCAGCAGCTTGGCGCTAGCGGGAGGTACCCAGTACTTC. Amino acid sequence: CASSLALAGGTQYF. The chain is built from TRBV5-6 and TRBJ2-5, with 11 nucleotides matching TRBD2. Germline V gives CDR1 SGHDT, CDR2 YYEEEE. CDR3 length: 14 residues. V lost 0 bases, J lost 8 bases, and 3 bases stayed unmatched.

The rearrangement links TRBV7-3 to TRBJ2-2; D is ambiguous. V was cut by 2 bases and J by 3 bases, with 4 bases left in between. This CDR3 is built from 13 residues. Germline V gene sequence: CDR1 SGHTA, CDR2 FQGTGA. CDR3 nucleotide sequence: TGTGCCAGCAGCTTAGACTACACCGGGGAGCTGTTTTTT. Translation: CASSLDYTGELFF.

V and J are TRBV7-9 and TRBJ2-2, with 7 bases aligning to TRBD2. V lost 1 base and J lost 7; bases outside the gene matches: 12. This CDR3 spans 17 amino acids. Germline V gives CDR1 SEHNR, CDR2 FQNEAQ (reference sequence). CDR3 DNA: TGTGCCAGCAGCTTAGATGGACTAGGAGTTTCGTTCGGGGAGCTGTTTTTT. Translation gives CASSLDGLGVSFGELFF.

A single count supports this clone. J is TRBJ1-2 and V is TRBV23-1; TRBD1 matches 7 bases. TRBV23-1 is labeled an ORF, and its function is uncertain. There are 15 residues in the CDR3. The V gene end was trimmed by 0 bases and the J gene end by 0 bases; junction bases not matched to a gene: 1. CDR3 sequence (DNA): TGCGCCAGCAGTCAATCCGGGACAGCTAACTATGGCTACACCTTC. Translation gives CASSQSGTANYGYTF.

V is TRBV19 and J is TRBJ1-4; D unclear. CDR1 and CDR2 from the germline V gene are LNHDA and SQIVND (reference sequence). There are 19 residues in the CDR3. Trimming cost V 4 bases and J 0 bases, with 21 bases left between them. The CDR3 region has the DNA TGTGCCAGTAGTACCGGGTGGAACACGGTATCTGCAACTAATGAAAAACTGTTTTTT. The encoded protein is CASSTGWNTVSATNEKLFF.

In DNA form, the CDR3 reads TGTGCCAGCAGCCGAACCGACGGCAGGGGGCGGGCGAACACCGGGGAGCTGTTTTTT. Protein: CASSRTDGRGRANTGELFF. This rearrangement joins TRBV5-5 to TRBJ2-2, with 8 bases aligning to TRBD1. With 4 bases clipped from V and 0 bases from J, the junction kept 14 bases outside the gene matches. Germline V gene sequence: CDR1 SGHKS, CDR2 YYEKEE (reference sequence). CDR3 length equals 19 residues. Based on the CDR3 plus reference TRBV5-5 and TRBJ2-2, the full variable domain is DAGVTQSPTHLIKTRGQQVTLRCSPISGHKSVSWYQQVLGQGPQFIFQYYEKEERGRGNFPDRFSARQFPNYSSELNVNALLLGDSALYLCASSRTDGRGRANTGELFFGEGSRLTVL.

V usage is TRBV5-1 and J usage is TRBJ2-3, with 8 bases fitting TRBD2. CDR1 SGHRS and CDR2 YFSETQ come from the germline V gene. Unmatched junction bases numbered 13, after V lost 0 bases and J lost 4 bases. There are 18 residues in the CDR3. The DNA of the CDR3 is TGCGCCAGCAGCTTGGCGGGGGTAGCGGGATCCATTGCAGATACGCAGTATTTT. Its protein product is CASSLAGVAGSIADTQYF.

The genes are TRBV5-1 and TRBJ2-7, with 8 bases matching TRBD2. The CDR3 length is 14 residues. From germline, CDR1 is SGHRS and CDR2 YFSETQ. V shed 0 bases, J shed 6 bases, and the junction held 5 bases outside the gene matches. The CDR3 region has the DNA TGCGCCAGCAGCTTGGAGACTAGCGAAGGCGAGCAGTACTTC. It is translated as CASSLETSEGEQYF.

The V gene is TRBV5-8, the J gene TRBJ2-3; 10 nucleotides align to TRBD2. The CDR3 totals 20 residues. Germline values: CDR1 SGHTS, CDR2 YDEGEE. The V segment lost 4 bases and the J segment 2 bases; nucleotides outside the gene matches: 19. The CDR3 region is CASSLKGLATTNDLTDTQYF. Written as DNA, the CDR3 is TGTGCCAGCAGCCTAAAGGGACTAGCGACAACTAATGACCTCACAGATACGCAGTATTTT.

The chain combines TRBV7-6 with TRBJ2-2; TRBD1 matches 7 bases. J gave up 3 bases and V 8 bases, and 3 bases lay outside the gene matches. This CDR3 has 13 amino acids. Germline assignment: CDR1 SGHVS and CDR2 FNYEAQ. CDR3 nucleotides: TGTGCCAGCGGAACAGGGGACACCGGGGAGCTGTTTTTT. Translated, it gives CASGTGDTGELFF.

The chain links TRBV11-2 to TRBJ2-1; TRBD2 agrees at 11 bases. Germline assignment: CDR1 SGHAT and CDR2 FQNNGV. There are 15 residues in the CDR3. The V and J ends lost 5 bases and 6 bases, in that order; junction bases with no gene match: 6. The CDR3 protein is CASSDTSGRVNEQFF. The CDR3 DNA follows: TGTGCCAGCAGCGACACTAGCGGGAGAGTCAATGAGCAGTTCTTC.

V and J are TRBV9 and TRBJ1-6, with D uncertain. V lost 3 bases and J 7 bases, leaving 14 bases between the germline ends. The CDR3 length is 15 residues. Germline V CDR1 and CDR2: SGDLS, YYNGEE. The CDR3 DNA sequence: TGTGCCAGCAGCGCCCACGAGGTTGGGAATTCACCCCTCCACTTT. This encodes CASSAHEVGNSPLHF.

The gene calls are TRBV3-1 (or the pseudogene TRBV3-2) and TRBJ2-1; possibly TRBD2 for D (5 bases). The V gene lost 2 bases and the J gene lost 8 bases, with 16 bases spanning the gap. Germline lookup yields CDR1 LGHDT and CDR2 YNNKEL (reference sequence). CDR3 length: 15 residues. The CDR3 bases are TGTGCCAGCAGCCAATCGGGGTCTAGTAAAGATGAGCAGTTCTTC. Translated: CASSQSGSSKDEQFF.

CDR3 nucleotides: TGTGCCAGCAGCGGCCGGGACACGTTAACCTACGAGCAGTACTTC. Amino acids: CASSGRDTLTYEQYF. The J gene is TRBJ2-7, the V gene TRBV9, with D tentatively TRBD1 (6 bases). The CDR3 contains 15 residues. V was pared by 3 bases and J by 2 bases, with 15 bases between. Per the germline V gene, CDR1 is SGDLS and CDR2 is YYNGEE.

The V and J genes are TRBV5-4 and TRBJ1-2; D is uncertain. Germline V gene sequence: CDR1 SGHNT, CDR2 YYREEE (reference sequence). Trimming took 4 bases from V and 0 from J, leaving 10 bases between them. The CDR3 consists of 14 residues. The CDR3 bases are TGTGCCAGCAGCATGACCGGGACTAACTATGGCTACACCTTC. It specifies CASSMTGTNYGYTF.

The chain recombines TRBV5-1 with TRBJ2-2, with D maybe TRBD2 (5 bases). This CDR3 comprises 17 residues. CDR1 and CDR2 from the germline V gene are SGHRS and YFSETQ. V lost 2 bases and J 2 bases, leaving 16 bases between the germline ends. The CDR3 DNA follows: TGCGCCAGCAGCTTTGGAGGAGGTATCCCAAACACCGGGGAGCTGTTTTTT. This encodes CASSFGGGIPNTGELFF.

The CDR3 sequence: CASSWGQVGLNEKLFF. In DNA, the CDR3 is TGTGCCAGCAGTTGGGGACAGGTTGGCCTTAATGAAAAACTGTTTTTT. V and J are TRBV7-4 and TRBJ1-4; 8 nucleotides line up with TRBD1. The V gene end was trimmed by 6 bases and the J gene end by 4 bases; junction bases not matched to a gene: 10. The CDR3 spans 16 residues. Germline V lookup: CDR1 SGHVT, CDR2 SQSDAQ.

This clone was detected once. The rearrangement uses TRBV7-6 and TRBJ2-5; maybe TRBD2 (5 bases). Germline V gene sequence: CDR1 SGHVS, CDR2 FNYEAQ. Trimming removed 2 bases from V and 1 base from J, with 8 bases in between. The CDR3 covers 14 residues. The CDR3 sequence is CASSLYGLQETQYF. DNA for the CDR3: TGTGCCAGCAGCTTATACGGACTCCAAGAGACCCAGTACTTC.

The chain carries TRBV3-1 (or the pseudogene TRBV3-2) and TRBJ2-2, with D perhaps matching TRBD2 (8 bases). CDR3 length: 14 residues. From germline, CDR1 is LGHDT and CDR2 YNNKEL (reference sequence). The V end lost 4 bases, the J end lost 9 bases, and 15 bases lay between the germline ends. The CDR3 loop is CASSLAGQHRELFF. The CDR3 DNA reads as TGTGCCAGCAGCCTAGCGGGACAGCACCGGGAGCTGTTTTTT.

This clone was seen repeatedly, ten times or more. The V call is TRBV7-8, the J call TRBJ1-2; a weak D match, TRBD1 (6 bases). With 2 bases removed from V and 8 bases from J, the gap between germline ends came to 18 bases. In germline, CDR1 is SGHVS, CDR2 FQNEAQ. This CDR3 is 15 amino acids long. The CDR3 reads CASSLQGWSLDGYTF. In DNA, the CDR3 is TGTGCCAGCAGCTTACAGGGGTGGAGCCTAGACGGCTACACCTTC.

The rearrangement links TRBV7-8 to TRBJ2-1; 9 bases map to TRBD2. Germline V gene lookup returns CDR1 SGHVS and CDR2 FQNEAQ. This CDR3 is 15 amino acids long. The ends lost 6 bases at V and 4 bases at J; junction bases unmatched: 7. CDR3 sequence (DNA): TGTGCCAGCAGGTCTCCGGGACTAGCTTACAATGAGCAGTTCTTC. This sequence encodes CASRSPGLAYNEQFF. The full variable domain, its missing parts supplied by reference TRBV7-8 and TRBJ2-1, is GAGVSQSPRYKVAKRGQDVALRCDPISGHVSLFWYQQALGQGPEFLTYFQNEAQLDKSGLPSDRFFAERPEGSVSTLKIQRTQQEDSAVYLCASRSPGLAYNEQFFGPGTRLTVL.

This clone was picked up a small number of times. This chain joins TRBV6-5 and TRBJ1-1; no firm D call. This CDR3 is 13 amino acids long. Germline CDR1 reads MNHEY; CDR2 reads SVGAGI. The ends were cut back, 8 bases at V and 1 base at J, with 11 bases in the middle. CDR3 coding DNA: TGTGCCAGCGCGTCGTCGGGGAACACTGAAGCTTTCTTT. Amino acids: CASASSGNTEAFF.

The rearrangement uses TRBV6-1 and TRBJ2-4, with 8 bases lining up with TRBD1. The ends lost 4 bases at V and 1 base at J; junction bases unmatched: 6. This CDR3 contains 16 residues. In germline, CDR1 is MNHNS, CDR2 SASEGT. The CDR3 DNA reads as TGTGCCAGCAGTGCGGGGACAGGCGTTGCCAAAAACATTCAGTACTTC. This gives the protein CASSAGTGVAKNIQYF.